The present T cell receptor (beta chain) was sequenced within a study of cytomegalovirus exposure and HLA in healthy donors. The study's findings and limits: Researchers left out some V segments, among them TRBV6-2 and TRBV6-3, as indistinguishable. Later, an analysis showed that TCR beta chains associated with HLA were more clonally expanded than others that were equally common. It emerged from a later analysis that several of the most significant clusters appeared to be linked to common viral pathogens.

The J segment lost 3 bases and the V segment lost 4 bases, leaving 11 bases of the junction unmatched. The CDR3 spans 16 residues. The V gene's germline CDR1 is SGDLS and CDR2 YYNGEE. With 60 Vbeta and 13 Jbeta primers, the PCR was carried out. Some clones are missing from TCRdb's copy, which holds only in-frame ones; the method was immunoSEQ multiplex PCR. The data hold over 95,000 clones, with approximately 80% observed a single time. In regard to this clone: The antigen remains unidentified.

V and J are TRBV9 and TRBJ1-1; 8 bases agree with TRBD1. The sequence derives from a man between 40 and 49 years old in good health and CMV-seronegative. The sample was PBMCs. The CDR3 sequence: CASSQNQGAPDTEAFF. In nucleotides, the CDR3 is TGTGCCAGCAGCCAAAACCAGGGGGCGCCGGACACTGAAGCTTTCTTT.